This is a list of T cell receptor beta chains from one sample in a study of T cell changes during pregnancy in multiple sclerosis. The table came from immunoSEQ multiplex PCR; TCRdb's copy has only in-frame clones and leaves some out. The sample shows under 60,000 clones, approximately 92% of them seen only once. Specimen: CD4+ T cells from peripheral blood mononuclear cells, collected after pregnancy. The source of these receptors is a female donor with multiple sclerosis, enrolled in a pregnancy study. Each CDR3 is given with its conserved first and last residue. The D gene is left open where the match is weak. Where a row states a size, it is once, few, many or the class of an expanded clone; other rows omit it.

V	size	J	D	DNA	CDR3
TRBV4-3	NA	TRBJ2-1	TRBD2	TGCGCCAGCAGCCAAGTGGGACTAGCGGGTCGTGAGCAGTTCTTC	CASSQVGLAGREQFF
TRBV7-3	NA	TRBJ2-5	TRBD2	TGTGCCAGCAGCTATAGCGGGGGGGCCTCGGAGACCCAGTACTTC	CASSYSGGASETQYF
TRBV18	NA	TRBJ1-5	TRBD1	TGTGCCAGCTCACCAAACGCCGGGACAGTCAATCAGCCCCAGCATTTT	CASSPNAGTVNQPQHF
TRBV6-5	NA	TRBJ2-7	NA	TGTGCCAGCAGCCCCGTACTAGATCTCGACGAGCAGTACTTC	CASSPVLDLDEQYF
TRBV7-6	NA	TRBJ1-2	NA	TGTGCCAGCAGTTTAGGTCCAGGGCCCTCTGGAGGCTACACCTTC	CASSLGPGPSGGYTF
TRBV30	NA	TRBJ2-1	NA	TGTGCCTGGAGCCCCGGGTCTTACAATGAGCAGTTCTTC	CAWSPGSYNEQFF
TRBV5-6	NA	TRBJ1-1	NA	TGTGCCAGCAGCCTGGTGGCAGGAAACACTGAAGCTTTCTTT	CASSLVAGNTEAFF
TRBV18	many	TRBJ1-2	NA	TGTGCCAGCTCACTCGACAGCCTTGGCTACACCTTC	CASSLDSLGYTF
TRBV6-4	once	TRBJ1-2	TRBD1	TGTGCCAGCAGCCCACAGGGGGAAGGCCTTGGGCTTTATGGCTACACCTTC	CASSPQGEGLGLYGYTF
TRBV7-2	NA	TRBJ1-5	TRBD1	TGTGCCAGCAGCTTGACAGGGGACAATCAGCCCCAGCATTTT	CASSLTGDNQPQHF
TRBV19	NA	TRBJ1-6	TRBD1	TGTGCCAGTAGTATCCGGACAGGGGGCGCGTCGAATAATTCACCCCTCCACTTT	CASSIRTGGASNNSPLHF
TRBV4-1	NA	TRBJ2-5	TRBD2	TGCGCCAGCAGCCTAAATAGCGGGGAGATACAAGAGACCCAGTACTTC	CASSLNSGEIQETQYF
TRBV18	NA	TRBJ2-7	NA	TGTGCCAGCTCACCGACGACGACAGGTTACGAGCAGTACTTC	CASSPTTTGYEQYF
TRBV14	once	TRBJ2-3	NA	TGTGCCAGCAGCCCTTTTGCAGGGAACACAGATACGCAGTATTTT	CASSPFAGNTDTQYF
TRBV19	NA	TRBJ2-7	TRBD1	TGTGCCAGTAAAGGGGGCAGCCAAAACTCCTACGAGCAGTACTTC	CASKGGSQNSYEQYF
TRBV6-6	NA	TRBJ1-2	NA	TGTGCCAGCAGCAAGGACACGGACTATGGCTACACCTTC	CASSKDTDYGYTF
TRBV5-1	NA	TRBJ2-3	TRBD2	TGCGCCAGCAGCCCTAGACTAGCGGGGGGGCCAGATACGCAGTATTTT	CASSPRLAGGPDTQYF
TRBV2	few	TRBJ1-2	TRBD1	TGTGCCAGCTACCTACAGGGGGCCTACACCTTC	CASYLQGAYTF
TRBV6-6	NA	TRBJ1-2	NA	TGTGCCAGCAGTTACGATGACAGTACCTATGGCTACACCTTC	CASSYDDSTYGYTF
TRBV5-5	NA	TRBJ1-2	NA	TGTGCCAGCAGCCCCCTGGCAAACTATGGCTACACCTTC	CASSPLANYGYTF
TRBV19	once	TRBJ2-7	NA	TGTGCCAGTAGTTCTCGGACAAACCTACCCTCCTACGAGCAGTACTTC	CASSSRTNLPSYEQYF
TRBV2	NA	TRBJ1-5	NA	TGTGCCAGCAAGGGGAATAGCAATCAGCCCCAGCATTTT	CASKGNSNQPQHF
TRBV9	once	TRBJ2-1	TRBD1	TGTGCCAGCAGCCAGAGGGACAGGGGACGCAATGAGCAGTTCTTC	CASSQRDRGRNEQFF
TRBV5-4	NA	TRBJ1-1	NA	TGTGCCAGCAGCTTGGAGCGGGGGGGAGCTTTCTTT	CASSLERGGAFF
TRBV19	NA	TRBJ2-3	TRBD1	TGTGCCAGTAGCACCGGGACAGGGGTAAACACAGATACGCAGTATTTT	CASSTGTGVNTDTQYF
TRBV27	few	TRBJ1-3	NA	TGTGCCAGCAGTTTATGGCTCTCCTCTGGAAACACCATATATTTT	CASSLWLSSGNTIYF
TRBV5-5	NA	TRBJ1-1	NA	TGTGCCAGCAGCTTGGCGGGGGGAATCACTGAAGCTTTCTTT	CASSLAGGITEAFF
TRBV19	NA	TRBJ2-6	NA	TGTGCCAGTAGTGTAAAGGGGTTGGGAGGGGCCAACGTCCTGACTTTC	CASSVKGLGGANVLTF
TRBV7-2	NA	TRBJ2-7	TRBD1	TGTGCCAGCAGCTCTTACAGGGGTGCCGAGCAGTACTTC	CASSSYRGAEQYF
TRBV25-1	NA	TRBJ1-4	TRBD1	TGTGCCAGCAGTCCCCACAGGGGGCCTGAAAAACTGTTTTTT	CASSPHRGPEKLFF
TRBV4-2	NA	TRBJ1-1	NA	TGTGCCAGCAGCCAAGTCCCAGGGGTTCGGAACACTGAAGCTTTCTTT	CASSQVPGVRNTEAFF
TRBV7-2	NA	TRBJ1-1	TRBD1	TGTGCCAGCAGCCTAAGACAGGGGGCAGACACTGAAGCTTTCTTT	CASSLRQGADTEAFF
TRBV29-1	NA	TRBJ2-1	TRBD2	TGCAGCGTTGTAGCTAGCGGGGGGGTTGAGCAGTTCTTC	CSVVASGGVEQFF
TRBV6-5	NA	TRBJ1-5	TRBD1	TGTGCCAGCAGTTACTCGGGACAGCTCAATCAGCCCCAGCATTTT	CASSYSGQLNQPQHF
TRBV27	NA	TRBJ2-7	NA	TGTGCCAGCAGGACTTTCCCAGGGCGCTACGAGCAGTACTTC	CASRTFPGRYEQYF
TRBV5-1	NA	TRBJ1-2	TRBD1	TGCGCCAGCAGCTTAGGACAGGGAGGGATTAACTATGGCTACACCTTC	CASSLGQGGINYGYTF
TRBV29-1	once	TRBJ2-5	TRBD1	TGCAGCGTTGAAGCAGGCAGGGGGGAGACCCAGTACTTC	CSVEAGRGETQYF
TRBV7-2	once	TRBJ2-7	NA	TGTGCCAGCAGCTTAGTGGCGGGCGGTGTCGAGCAGTACTTC	CASSLVAGGVEQYF
TRBV6-5	NA	TRBJ2-2	TRBD1	TGTGCCAGCAACCGACAGGGGGGGGACACCGGGGAGCTGTTTTTT	CASNRQGGDTGELFF
TRBV18	NA	TRBJ1-4	NA	TGTGCCAGCTCACTGTGGCAGGTTAATGAAAAACTGTTTTTT	CASSLWQVNEKLFF
TRBV18	NA	TRBJ1-5	TRBD1	TGTGCCAGCTCACGGGGACAGATAATAAATCAGCCCCAGCATTTT	CASSRGQIINQPQHF
TRBV7-9	NA	TRBJ2-1	TRBD1	TGTGCCAGCAGCATGACAGGGCAAGACTACAATGAGCAGTTCTTC	CASSMTGQDYNEQFF
TRBV10-3	NA	TRBJ1-2	NA	TGTGCCATCAGTGAGTCTGGGGACACCATCTACACCTTC	CAISESGDTIYTF
TRBV5-1	NA	TRBJ2-7	TRBD2	TGCGCCAGCAGCTTGCGGTTTGGGGGGGTTTTGTCCTACGAGCAGTACTTC	CASSLRFGGVLSYEQYF
TRBV6-5	NA	TRBJ2-5	NA	TGTGCCAGCAGCCCAACAGGGTGGGCGGAGACCCAGTACTTC	CASSPTGWAETQYF
TRBV5-4	NA	TRBJ2-5	TRBD1	TGTGCCAGCAGCTCTAGCAGGGGGCGGTCGGTGACCCAGTACTTC	CASSSSRGRSVTQYF
TRBV27	NA	TRBJ2-3	NA	TGTGCCAGCAGCGACTCGAACACAGATACGCAGTATTTT	CASSDSNTDTQYF
TRBV15	NA	TRBJ2-6	NA	TGTGCCACCAGCAACGACAGGATCTCTGGGGCCAACGTCCTGACTTTC	CATSNDRISGANVLTF
TRBV7-2	NA	TRBJ2-7	NA	TGTGCCAGCAGGAGCGGGTTCCCAGCGGGCGAGCAGTACTTC	CASRSGFPAGEQYF
TRBV19	NA	TRBJ2-3	TRBD2	TGTGCCAGTAGACCACTACTAGCGGGGGAGAGAACAGATACGCAGTATTTT	CASRPLLAGERTDTQYF
TRBV19	NA	TRBJ1-2	NA	TGTGCCAGTACCGAGCGGGAGAATGGCTACACCTTC	CASTERENGYTF
TRBV19	NA	TRBJ1-2	NA	TGTGCCAGTAGTATCGGTGGACAGTATGGCTACACCTTC	CASSIGGQYGYTF
TRBV18	NA	TRBJ2-5	TRBD2	TGTGCCAGCTCCCCGGGGACTAAAGAGACCCAGTACTTC	CASSPGTKETQYF